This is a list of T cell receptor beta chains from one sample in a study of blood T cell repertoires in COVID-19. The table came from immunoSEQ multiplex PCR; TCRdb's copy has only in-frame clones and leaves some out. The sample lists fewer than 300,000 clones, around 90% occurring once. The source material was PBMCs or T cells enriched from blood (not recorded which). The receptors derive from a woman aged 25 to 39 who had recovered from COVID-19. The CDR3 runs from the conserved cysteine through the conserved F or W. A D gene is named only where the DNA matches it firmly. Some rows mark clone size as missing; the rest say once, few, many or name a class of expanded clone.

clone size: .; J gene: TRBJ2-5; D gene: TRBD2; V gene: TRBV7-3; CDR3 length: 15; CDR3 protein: CASSIAGGSQETQYF; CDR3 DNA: TGTGCCAGCAGCATAGCGGGAGGTTCCCAAGAGACCCAGTACTTC
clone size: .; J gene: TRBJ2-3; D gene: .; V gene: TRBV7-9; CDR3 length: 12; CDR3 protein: CASSSEGDTQYF; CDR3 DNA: TGTGCCAGCAGCTCAGAGGGAGATACGCAGTATTTT
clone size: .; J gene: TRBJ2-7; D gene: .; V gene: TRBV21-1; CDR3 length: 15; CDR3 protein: CASSIWRERFYEQYF; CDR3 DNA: TGTGCCAGCAGCATATGGCGGGAGAGATTTTACGAGCAGTACTTC
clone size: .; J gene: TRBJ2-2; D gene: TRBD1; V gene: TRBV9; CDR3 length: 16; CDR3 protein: CASSVATGTNTGELFF; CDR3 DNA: TGTGCCAGCAGCGTAGCGACAGGGACCAACACCGGGGAGCTGTTTTTT
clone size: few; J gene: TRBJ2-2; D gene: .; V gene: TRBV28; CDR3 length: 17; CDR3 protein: CASSLRGTGRGTGELFF; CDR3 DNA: TGTGCCAGCAGTTTACGGGGGACTGGTCGTGGCACCGGGGAGCTGTTTTTT
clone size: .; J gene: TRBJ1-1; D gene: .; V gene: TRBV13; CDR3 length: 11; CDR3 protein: CASQGKTEAFF; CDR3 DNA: TGTGCCAGCCAGGGAAAAACTGAAGCTTTCTTT
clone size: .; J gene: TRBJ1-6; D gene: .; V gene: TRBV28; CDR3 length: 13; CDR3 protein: CASGRVADSPLHF; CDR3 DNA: TGTGCCAGCGGCAGGGTAGCCGATTCACCCCTCCACTTT
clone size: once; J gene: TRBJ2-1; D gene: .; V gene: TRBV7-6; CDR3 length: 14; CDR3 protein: CASSLAGNSVEQFF; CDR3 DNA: TGTGCCAGCAGCTTAGCGGGAAATAGCGTGGAGCAGTTCTTC
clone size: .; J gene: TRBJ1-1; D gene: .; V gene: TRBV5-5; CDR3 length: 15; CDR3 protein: CASSLGLLMNTEAFF; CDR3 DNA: TGTGCCAGCAGCTTGGGACTCCTAATGAACACTGAAGCTTTCTTT
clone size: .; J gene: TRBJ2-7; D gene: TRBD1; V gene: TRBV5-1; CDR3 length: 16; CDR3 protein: CASSLAGTGTNLKQYF; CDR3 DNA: TGCGCCAGCAGCTTGGCGGGGACAGGGACTAACCTAAAGCAGTACTTC
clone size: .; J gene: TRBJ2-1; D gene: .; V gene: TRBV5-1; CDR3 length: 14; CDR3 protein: CASSNLAPGNEQFF; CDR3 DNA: TGCGCCAGCAGCAATTTAGCCCCCGGCAATGAGCAGTTCTTC
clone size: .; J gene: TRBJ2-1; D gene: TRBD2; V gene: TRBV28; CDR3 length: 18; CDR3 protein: CASSLYSLAGGPYNEQFF; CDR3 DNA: TGTGCCAGCAGTTTATACTCCTTAGCGGGAGGGCCCTACAATGAGCAGTTCTTC
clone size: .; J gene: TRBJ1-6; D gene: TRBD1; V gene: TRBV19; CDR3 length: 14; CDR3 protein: CASSTGGENSPLHF; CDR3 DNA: TGTGCCAGTAGCACAGGGGGAGAGAATTCACCCCTCCACTTT
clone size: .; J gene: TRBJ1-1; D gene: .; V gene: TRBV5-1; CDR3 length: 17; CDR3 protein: CASSLALDGSLNTEAFF; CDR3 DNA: TGCGCCAGCAGCTTGGCCCTCGATGGCAGTTTGAACACTGAAGCTTTCTTT
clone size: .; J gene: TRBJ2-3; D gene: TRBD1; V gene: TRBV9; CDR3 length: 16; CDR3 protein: CASSSGTGIITDTQYF; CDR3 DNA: TGTGCCAGCAGCTCCGGGACAGGGATAATCACAGATACGCAGTATTTT
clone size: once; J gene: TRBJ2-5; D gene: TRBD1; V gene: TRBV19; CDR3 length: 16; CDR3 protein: CASNPRDRGPGETQYF; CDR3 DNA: TGTGCCAGTAACCCCCGAGACAGGGGGCCGGGCGAGACCCAGTACTTC
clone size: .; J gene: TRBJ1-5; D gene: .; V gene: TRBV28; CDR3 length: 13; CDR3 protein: CASSPRVRQPQHF; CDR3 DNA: TGTGCCAGCAGTCCCCGGGTCCGTCAGCCCCAGCATTTT
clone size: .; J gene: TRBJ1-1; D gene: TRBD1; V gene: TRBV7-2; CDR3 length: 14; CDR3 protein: CASSADRGNTEAFF; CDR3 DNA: TGTGCCAGCAGCGCAGACAGGGGGAACACTGAAGCTTTCTTT
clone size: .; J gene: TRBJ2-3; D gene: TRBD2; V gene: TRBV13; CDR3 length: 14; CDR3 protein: CASSPRLAGATQYF; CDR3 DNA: TGTGCCAGCAGCCCCCGGCTAGCGGGAGCGACGCAGTATTTT
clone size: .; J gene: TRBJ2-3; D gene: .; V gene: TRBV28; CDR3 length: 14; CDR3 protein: CASSSLQIADTQYF; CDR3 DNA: TGTGCCAGCAGCTCCCTGCAGATCGCAGATACGCAGTATTTT
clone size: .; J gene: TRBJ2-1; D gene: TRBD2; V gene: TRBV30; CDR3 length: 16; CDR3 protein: CAWSVSASGRGSEQFF; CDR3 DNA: TGTGCCTGGAGTGTATCGGCTAGCGGGAGGGGCAGCGAGCAGTTCTTC
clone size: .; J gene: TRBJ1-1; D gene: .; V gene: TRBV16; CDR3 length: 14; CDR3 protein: CASSQLTANTEAFF; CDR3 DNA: TGTGCCAGCAGCCAGCTGACAGCGAACACTGAAGCTTTCTTT
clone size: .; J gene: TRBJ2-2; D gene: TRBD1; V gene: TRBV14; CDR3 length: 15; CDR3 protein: CASSPMTGDTGELFF; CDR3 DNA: TGTGCCAGCAGCCCGATGACAGGGGACACCGGGGAGCTGTTTTTT
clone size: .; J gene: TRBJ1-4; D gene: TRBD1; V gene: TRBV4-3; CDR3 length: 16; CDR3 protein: CASSQAMDREIAKLFF; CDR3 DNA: TGCGCCAGCAGCCAAGCCATGGACAGGGAAATAGCAAAACTGTTTTTT
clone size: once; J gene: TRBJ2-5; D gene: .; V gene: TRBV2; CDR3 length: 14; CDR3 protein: CASSVRQIMQTQYF; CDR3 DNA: TGTGCCAGCAGTGTCAGGCAGATTATGCAGACCCAGTACTTC
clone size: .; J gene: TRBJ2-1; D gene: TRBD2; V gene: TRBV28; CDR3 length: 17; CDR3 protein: CASSLSLLAGAYNEQFF; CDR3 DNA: TGTGCCAGCAGTTTATCGCTACTAGCGGGAGCCTACAATGAGCAGTTCTTC
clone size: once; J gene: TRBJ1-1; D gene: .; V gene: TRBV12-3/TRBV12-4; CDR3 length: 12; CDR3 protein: CASSLPGTEAFF; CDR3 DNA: TGTGCCAGCAGCCTACCCGGCACTGAAGCTTTCTTT
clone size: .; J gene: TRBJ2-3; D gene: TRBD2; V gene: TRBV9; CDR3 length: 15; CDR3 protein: CASRQGLANTDTQYF; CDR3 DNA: TGTGCCAGCAGACAAGGACTAGCCAACACAGATACGCAGTATTTT
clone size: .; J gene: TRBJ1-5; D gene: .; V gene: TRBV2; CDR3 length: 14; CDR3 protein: CASTPDYSNQPQHF; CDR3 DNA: TGTGCCAGCACGCCAGATTATAGCAATCAGCCCCAGCATTTT
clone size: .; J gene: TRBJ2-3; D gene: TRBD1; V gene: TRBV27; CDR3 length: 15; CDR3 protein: CASTTPGQGTDTQYF; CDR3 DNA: TGTGCCAGCACCACACCCGGACAGGGCACAGATACGCAGTATTTT
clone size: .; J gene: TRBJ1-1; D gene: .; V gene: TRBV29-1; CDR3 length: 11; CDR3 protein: CSVGTGEEAFF; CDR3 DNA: TGCAGCGTTGGAACCGGGGAGGAGGCTTTCTTT
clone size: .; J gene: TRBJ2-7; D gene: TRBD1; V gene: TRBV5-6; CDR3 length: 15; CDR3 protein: CASSFQTGSSYEQYF; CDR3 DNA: TGTGCCAGCAGCTTTCAGACAGGGAGCTCCTACGAGCAGTACTTC
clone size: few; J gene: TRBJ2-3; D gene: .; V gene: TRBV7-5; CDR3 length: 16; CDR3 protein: CARSSWTSGRTDTQYF; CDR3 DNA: TGTGCCAGAAGCTCCTGGACTAGCGGGAGAACAGATACGCAGTATTTT
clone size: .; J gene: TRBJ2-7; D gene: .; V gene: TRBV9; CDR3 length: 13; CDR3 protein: CASSVGESYEQYF; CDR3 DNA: TGTGCCAGCAGCGTCGGGGAGTCCTACGAGCAGTACTTC
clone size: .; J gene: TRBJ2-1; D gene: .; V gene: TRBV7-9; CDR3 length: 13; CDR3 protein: CASNSPSVDEQFF; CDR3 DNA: TGTGCCAGCAACTCCCCTTCTGTAGATGAGCAGTTCTTC
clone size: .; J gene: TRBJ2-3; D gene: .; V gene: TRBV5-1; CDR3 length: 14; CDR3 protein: CASSLEQGSDTQYF; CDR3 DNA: TGCGCCAGCAGCTTGGAACAGGGATCAGATACGCAGTATTTT
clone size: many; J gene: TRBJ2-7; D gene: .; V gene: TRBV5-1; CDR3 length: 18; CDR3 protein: CASSLPSLTGHWSYEQYF; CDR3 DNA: TGCGCCAGCAGCCTACCGTCTCTAACAGGGCACTGGTCCTACGAGCAGTACTTC
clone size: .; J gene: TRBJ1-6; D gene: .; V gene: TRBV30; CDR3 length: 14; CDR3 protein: CAWSVETYNSPLHF; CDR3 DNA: TGTGCCTGGAGTGTAGAGACATATAATTCACCCCTCCACTTT
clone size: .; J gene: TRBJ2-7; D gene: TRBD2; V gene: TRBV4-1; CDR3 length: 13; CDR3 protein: CASSQVAGYRQYF; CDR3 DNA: TGCGCCAGCAGCCAAGTAGCGGGGTACAGACAGTACTTC
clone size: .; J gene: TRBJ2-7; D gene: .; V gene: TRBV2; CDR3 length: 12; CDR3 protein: CASSEQKIEQYF; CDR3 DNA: TGTGCCAGCAGTGAACAGAAAATCGAGCAGTACTTC
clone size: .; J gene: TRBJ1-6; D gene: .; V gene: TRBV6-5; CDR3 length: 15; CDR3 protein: CASTARQGMGSPLHF; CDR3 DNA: TGTGCCAGCACCGCCCGGCAGGGGATGGGTTCACCCCTCCACTTT
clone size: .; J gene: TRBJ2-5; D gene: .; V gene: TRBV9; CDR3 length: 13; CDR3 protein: CASSPTSQETQYF; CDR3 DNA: TGTGCCAGCAGCCCGACAAGCCAAGAGACCCAGTACTTC
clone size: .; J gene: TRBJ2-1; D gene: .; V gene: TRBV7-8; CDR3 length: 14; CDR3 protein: CASLRAPLGDEQFF; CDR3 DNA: TGTGCCAGCCTCAGGGCCCCCCTAGGGGATGAGCAGTTCTTC
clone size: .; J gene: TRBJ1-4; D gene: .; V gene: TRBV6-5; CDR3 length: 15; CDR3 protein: CASRKGGGSGEKLFF; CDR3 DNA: TGTGCCAGCAGGAAAGGGGGGGGTAGTGGTGAAAAACTGTTTTTT
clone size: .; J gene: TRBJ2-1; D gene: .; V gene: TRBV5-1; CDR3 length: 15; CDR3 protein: CASSLDGGPADEQFF; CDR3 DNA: TGCGCCAGCAGCTTGGACGGCGGGCCGGCTGATGAGCAGTTCTTC
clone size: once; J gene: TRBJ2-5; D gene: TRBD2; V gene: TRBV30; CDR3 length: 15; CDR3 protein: CAWSVLTSSKGTQYF; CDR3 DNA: TGTGCCTGGAGTGTACTGACTAGCTCCAAAGGGACCCAGTACTTC
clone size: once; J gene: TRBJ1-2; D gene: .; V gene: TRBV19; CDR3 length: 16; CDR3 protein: CASDAGGQRGNYGYTF; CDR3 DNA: TGTGCCAGTGACGCAGGAGGGCAGCGGGGGAACTATGGCTACACCTTC
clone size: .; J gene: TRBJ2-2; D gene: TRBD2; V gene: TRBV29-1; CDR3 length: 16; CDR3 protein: CSGSGTSGYNTGELFF; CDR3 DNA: TGCAGCGGATCCGGGACTAGCGGATACAACACCGGGGAGCTGTTTTTT
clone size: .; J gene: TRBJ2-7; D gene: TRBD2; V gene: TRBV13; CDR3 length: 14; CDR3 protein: CASSLQRAGEEQYF; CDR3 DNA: TGTGCCAGCAGCCTCCAGAGAGCGGGAGAAGAGCAGTACTTC
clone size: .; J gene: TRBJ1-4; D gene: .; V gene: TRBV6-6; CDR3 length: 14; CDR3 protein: CASKRLATNEKLFF; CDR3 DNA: TGTGCCAGCAAAAGACTAGCAACTAATGAAAAACTGTTTTTT
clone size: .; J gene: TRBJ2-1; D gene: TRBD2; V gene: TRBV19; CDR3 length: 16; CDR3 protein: CASSTATSGMGDEQFF; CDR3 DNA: TGTGCCAGTAGTACCGCGACTAGCGGGATGGGCGATGAGCAGTTCTTC
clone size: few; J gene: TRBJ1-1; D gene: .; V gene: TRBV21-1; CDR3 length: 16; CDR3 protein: CASSDYRQAFATEAFF; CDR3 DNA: TGTGCCAGCAGCGACTATAGGCAGGCGTTCGCCACTGAAGCTTTCTTT
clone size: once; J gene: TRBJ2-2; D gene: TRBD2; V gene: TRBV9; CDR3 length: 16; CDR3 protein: CASSVAGGSWTGELFF; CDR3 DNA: TGTGCCAGCAGCGTAGCGGGCGGGAGCTGGACCGGGGAGCTGTTTTTT
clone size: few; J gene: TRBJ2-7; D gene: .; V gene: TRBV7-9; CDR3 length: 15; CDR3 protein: CASSLVQGRLYEQYF; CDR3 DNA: TGTGCCAGCAGCTTAGTCCAGGGAAGACTCTACGAGCAGTACTTC
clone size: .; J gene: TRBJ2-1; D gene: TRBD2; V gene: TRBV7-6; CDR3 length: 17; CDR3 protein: CASSLDPSGSSYNEQFF; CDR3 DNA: TGTGCCAGCAGCTTAGATCCTAGCGGGAGCTCCTACAATGAGCAGTTCTTC
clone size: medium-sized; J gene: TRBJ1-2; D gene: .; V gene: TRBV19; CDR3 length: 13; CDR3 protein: CASSPTQGYGYTF; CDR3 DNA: TGTGCCAGTAGTCCGACGCAGGGATATGGCTACACCTTC
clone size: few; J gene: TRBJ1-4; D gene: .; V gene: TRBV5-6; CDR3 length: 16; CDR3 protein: CASSVVFGQIMKKLFF; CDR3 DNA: TGTGCCAGCAGCGTGGTGTTTGGACAGATAATGAAAAAGCTGTTTTTT
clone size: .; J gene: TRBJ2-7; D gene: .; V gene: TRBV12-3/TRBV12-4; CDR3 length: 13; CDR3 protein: CASRSGTTYEQYF; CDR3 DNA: TGTGCCAGCAGATCCGGGACAACCTACGAGCAGTACTTC
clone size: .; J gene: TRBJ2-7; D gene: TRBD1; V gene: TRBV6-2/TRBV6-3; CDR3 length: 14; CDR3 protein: CASSWGQGLYEQYF; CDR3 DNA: TGTGCCAGCAGTTGGGGACAGGGGCTCTACGAGCAGTACTTC